The clone carrying this T cell receptor beta chain has at least ten counts. TCRdb reprocessed the 5' RACE reads with MiXCR, giving one entry per CDR3 protein. The profile shows approximately 89,000 distinct CDR3 sequences, approximately 4.7% of them singletons. These data are taken from a study of T cells of healthy individuals. This receptor was taken from a female donor in good health.

This CDR3 is CASSSGGGTDTQYF. For the CDR3, the DNA is TGTGCCAGCAGCTCGGGGGGCGGCACAGATACGCAGTATTTT. This chain uses TRBV9 with TRBJ2-3; maybe TRBD2 (7 bases). V dropped 4 bases and J dropped 1 base, with 10 bases sitting between them. CDR1 is SGDLS and CDR2 is YYNGEE in the germline V gene. This CDR3 contains 14 residues.